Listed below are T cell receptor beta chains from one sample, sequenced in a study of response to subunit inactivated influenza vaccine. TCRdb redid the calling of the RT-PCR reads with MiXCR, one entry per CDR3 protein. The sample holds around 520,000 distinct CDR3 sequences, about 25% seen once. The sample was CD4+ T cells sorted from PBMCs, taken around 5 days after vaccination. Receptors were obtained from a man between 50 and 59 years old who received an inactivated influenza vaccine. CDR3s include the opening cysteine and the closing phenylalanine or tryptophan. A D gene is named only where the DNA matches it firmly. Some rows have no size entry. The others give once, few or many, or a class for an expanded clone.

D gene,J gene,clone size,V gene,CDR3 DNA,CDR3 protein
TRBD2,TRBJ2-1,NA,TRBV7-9,TGTGCCAGCAGCTTAAGATCGGGACTAGCGGGAATCAATGAGCAGTTCTTC,CASSLRSGLAGINEQFF
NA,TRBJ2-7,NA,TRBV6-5,TGTGCCAGCAGTAACCAGATGGACAAGCTATCCTACGAGCAGTACTTC,CASSNQMDKLSYEQYF
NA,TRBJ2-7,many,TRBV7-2,TGTGCCAGCAGCTTCATGGGGGCATGGTACTTC,CASSFMGAWYF
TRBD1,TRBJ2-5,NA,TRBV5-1,TGCGCCAGCAGTTTAACCGGGACAGGGGAAGAGACCCAGTACTTC,CASSLTGTGEETQYF
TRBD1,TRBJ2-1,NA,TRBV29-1,TGCAGCGGATCCGGGACAGGGGCCTACAATGAGCAGTTCTTC,CSGSGTGAYNEQFF
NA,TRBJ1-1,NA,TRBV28,TGTGCCAGCAGGAGGGGGGACGTCTCCATGAACACTGAAGCTTTCTTT,CASRRGDVSMNTEAFF
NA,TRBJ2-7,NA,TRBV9,TGTGCCAGCAGCGTAGGGTGGGAGTCCTACGAGCAGTACTTC,CASSVGWESYEQYF
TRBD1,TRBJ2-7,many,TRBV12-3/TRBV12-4,TGTGCCAGCAGTAGGGACAGGGGAAGCGAGCAGTACTTC,CASSRDRGSEQYF
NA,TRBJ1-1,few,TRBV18,TGTGCCAGCTCACCACCAAACAGCATGAACACTGAAGCTTTCTTT,CASSPPNSMNTEAFF
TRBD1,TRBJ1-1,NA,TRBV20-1,TGCAGTGCATGGGACAGGGTCTTTTCTGAAGCTTTCTTT,CSAWDRVFSEAFF
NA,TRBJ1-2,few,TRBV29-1,TGCAGCGCCTCGCCGGGGAGCTGGGGCTATGGCTACACCTTC,CSASPGSWGYGYTF
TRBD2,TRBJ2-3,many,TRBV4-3,TGCGCCAGCAGCCAAGATTTAACCGGGGGGGTAGATACGCAGTATTTT,CASSQDLTGGVDTQYF
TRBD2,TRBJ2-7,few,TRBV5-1,TGCGCCAGCAGCTTACAGCCGACCCGGGACAGGGTGTGGACTAGCGGGAGGGCCCACGAGCAGTACTTC,CASSLQPTRDRVWTSGRAHEQYF
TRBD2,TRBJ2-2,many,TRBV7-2,TGTGCCAGCAGGGGACTAGCGGGAGCGCTCACCGGGGAGCTGTTTTTT,CASRGLAGALTGELFF
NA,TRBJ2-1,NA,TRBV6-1,TGTGCCAGCAGTCCCAAAACTGCGGGGCGGAATGAGCAGTTCTTC,CASSPKTAGRNEQFF
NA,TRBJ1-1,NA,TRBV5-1,TGCGCCAGCAGCTTGGCCGGGACACGCCGTGAAGCTTTCTTT,CASSLAGTRREAFF
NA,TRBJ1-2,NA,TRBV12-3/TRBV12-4,TGTGCCAGCAGTTTAATCCAGGGCGGAGGAGGCTACACCTTC,CASSLIQGGGGYTF
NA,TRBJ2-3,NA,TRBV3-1,TGTGCCAGCAGCCAAAACCCTTCAGATACGCAGTATTTT,CASSQNPSDTQYF
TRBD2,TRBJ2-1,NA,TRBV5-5,TGTGCCAGCAGCTTTAGGGCCCTAGCGGGGAATGAGCAGTTCTTC,CASSFRALAGNEQFF
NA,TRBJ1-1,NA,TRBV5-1,TGCGCCAGCAGGCAAGACTCCTACACTGAAGCTTTCTTT,CASRQDSYTEAFF
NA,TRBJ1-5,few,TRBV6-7,TGTGCCAGCAGTTACTCGCGTCCTAGCAATCAGCCCCAGCATTTT,CASSYSRPSNQPQHF
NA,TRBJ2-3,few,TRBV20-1,TGCAGTCCAAGGAAGACAGATACGCAGTATTTT,CSPRKTDTQYF
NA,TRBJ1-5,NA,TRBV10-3,TGTGCCATCAGTGAGTCACGGATCGGGACAAATAATCAGCCCCAGCATTTT,CAISESRIGTNNQPQHF
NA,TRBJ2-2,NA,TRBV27,TGTGCCAGCAGTGACAGTCTAAACACCGGGGAGCTGTTTTTT,CASSDSLNTGELFF
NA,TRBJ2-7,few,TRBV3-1,TGTGCCAGCAGCCAAGATCGTCTAGTCTACGAGCAGTACTTC,CASSQDRLVYEQYF
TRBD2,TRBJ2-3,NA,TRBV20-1,TGCAGTGCAACTAGCGGGGATACGCAGTATTTT,CSATSGDTQYF
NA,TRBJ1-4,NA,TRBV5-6,TGTGCCAGCAGCCCCCGTCTGGGGGCGCGTAGGGAAAAACTGTTTTTT,CASSPRLGARREKLFF
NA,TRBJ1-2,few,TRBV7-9,TGTGCCAGCAGCGTACCAGGGAGAGGGAGCTATGGCTACACCTTC,CASSVPGRGSYGYTF
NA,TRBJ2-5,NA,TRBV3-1,TGTGCCAGCAGCCAAGCGGCGGGGCGTCAAGAGACCCAGTACTTC,CASSQAAGRQETQYF
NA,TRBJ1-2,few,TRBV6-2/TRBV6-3,TGTGCCAGCACGGACACGGCGGCCTATGGCTACACCTTC,CASTDTAAYGYTF
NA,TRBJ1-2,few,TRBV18,TGTGCCAGCTCACCACGGGGGGATGGCTACACCTTC,CASSPRGDGYTF
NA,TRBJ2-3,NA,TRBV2,TGTGCCAGCAGTGATCAGTCAGGGGGCACAGATACGCAGTATTTT,CASSDQSGGTDTQYF
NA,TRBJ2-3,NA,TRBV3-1,TGTGCCAGCAGCCAAGTTGGGACAACATCAATTCAGTATTTT,CASSQVGTTSIQYF
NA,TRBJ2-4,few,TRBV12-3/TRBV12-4,TGTGCCAGCAGCCCCGGAATCCTAGCCAAAAACATTCAGTACTTC,CASSPGILAKNIQYF
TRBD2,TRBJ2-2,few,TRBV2,TGTGCCAGCAGATTCGGACTAGCGTCATCCGGGGAGCTGTTTTTT,CASRFGLASSGELFF
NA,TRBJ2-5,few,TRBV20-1,TGCAGTGCTAGAGCGGGGTTCCGAGAGACCCAGTACTTC,CSARAGFRETQYF
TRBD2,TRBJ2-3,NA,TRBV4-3,TGCGCCAGCAGCCAAGATCGTGCGCTAGCGGGAGTTACAGATACGCAGTATTTT,CASSQDRALAGVTDTQYF
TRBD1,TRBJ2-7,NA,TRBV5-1,TGCGCCAGCAGCGTTACCGGGACAGGATTAACCGAGCAGTACTTC,CASSVTGTGLTEQYF
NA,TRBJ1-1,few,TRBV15,TGTGCCACCAGCAGAGATCGGGAGGGGACTGAAGCTTTCTTT,CATSRDREGTEAFF
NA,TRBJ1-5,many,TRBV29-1,TGCAGCGTTGCGGGAAGCAATCAGCCCCAGCATTTT,CSVAGSNQPQHF
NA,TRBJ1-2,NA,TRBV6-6,TGTGCCAGCAGTTTACATAACTATGGCTACACCTTC,CASSLHNYGYTF
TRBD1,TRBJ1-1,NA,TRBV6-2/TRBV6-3,TGTGCCAGCAGTCTAGGGACAGTTTTGAACACTGAAGCTTTCTTT,CASSLGTVLNTEAFF
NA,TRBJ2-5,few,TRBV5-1,TGCGCCAGCAGCTTTACCGCGGGATCACAAGAGACCCAGTACTTC,CASSFTAGSQETQYF
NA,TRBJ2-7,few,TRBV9,TGTGCCAGCAGCGTAGATCCGGGATCCACCTACGAGCAGTACTTC,CASSVDPGSTYEQYF
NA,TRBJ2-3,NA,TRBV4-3,TGCGCCAGCAGCCGAGTCTTTTCTAGCACAGATACGCAGTATTTT,CASSRVFSSTDTQYF
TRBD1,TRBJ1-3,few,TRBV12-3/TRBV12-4,TGTGCCAGCAGTGTACAGGGGGAAAACACCATATATTTT,CASSVQGENTIYF
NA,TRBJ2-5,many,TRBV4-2,TGTGCCAGCAGCCAAGATCCCGGGACTGTAGAGACCCAGTACTTC,CASSQDPGTVETQYF
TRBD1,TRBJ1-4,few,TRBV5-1,TGCGCCAGCAGCTTCGGCACAGGACAGGGCACTAATGAAAAACTGTTTTTT,CASSFGTGQGTNEKLFF
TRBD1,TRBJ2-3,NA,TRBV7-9,TGTGCCAGCAGCTTAAAACAGGGGGTGACAGATACGCAGTATTTT,CASSLKQGVTDTQYF
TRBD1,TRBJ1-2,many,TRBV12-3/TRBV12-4,TGTGCCAGCAGGCAAGGACAGGGGGCGGTTACTAACTATGGCTACACCTTC,CASRQGQGAVTNYGYTF
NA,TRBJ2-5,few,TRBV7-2,TGTGCCAGCAGCTTACGGACAGCTTTTTTGGGAGAGACCCAGTACTTC,CASSLRTAFLGETQYF
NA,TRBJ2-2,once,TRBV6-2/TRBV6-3,TGTGCCAGCAACCGGGACACTGCCGGGGAGCTGTTTTTT,CASNRDTAGELFF
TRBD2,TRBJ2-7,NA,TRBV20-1,TGCAGTGCCCCCACTAGCGGGGGGACCTACGAGCAGTACTTC,CSAPTSGGTYEQYF
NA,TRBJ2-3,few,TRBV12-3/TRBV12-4,TGTGCCAGCAGTTTAGCGGGGGCAGGGTCAGATACGCAGTATTTT,CASSLAGAGSDTQYF
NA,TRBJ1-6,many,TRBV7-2,TGTGCCAGCAGCTCCACCGGGACGGATAATTCACCCCTCCACTTT,CASSSTGTDNSPLHF
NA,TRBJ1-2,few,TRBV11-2,TGTGCCAGCAGCCGACTAGGGGCCTTTGGCTACACCTTC,CASSRLGAFGYTF